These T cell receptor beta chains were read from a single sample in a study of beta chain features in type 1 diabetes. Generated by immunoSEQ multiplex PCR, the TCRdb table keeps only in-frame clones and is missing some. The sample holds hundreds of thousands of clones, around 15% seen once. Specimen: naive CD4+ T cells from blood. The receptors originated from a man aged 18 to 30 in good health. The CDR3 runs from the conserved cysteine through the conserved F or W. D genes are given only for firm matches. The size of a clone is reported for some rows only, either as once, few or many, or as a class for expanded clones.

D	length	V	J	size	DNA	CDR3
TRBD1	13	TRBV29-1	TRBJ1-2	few	TGCAGCGTTGAGGGGACAGCTAACTATGGCTACACCTTC	CSVEGTANYGYTF
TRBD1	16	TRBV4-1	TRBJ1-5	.	TGCGCCAGCAGCCAAGATCCGACAGGGAACAATCAGCCCCAGCATTTT	CASSQDPTGNNQPQHF
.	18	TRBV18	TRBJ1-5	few	TGTGCCAGCTCACCCAATTCGCCGGGGGGATCTAGCAATCAGCCCCAGCATTTT	CASSPNSPGGSSNQPQHF
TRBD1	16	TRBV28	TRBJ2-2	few	TGTGCCAGCAGTACCTGGGACAGGGTGTCGGACGGGGAGCTGTTTTTT	CASSTWDRVSDGELFF
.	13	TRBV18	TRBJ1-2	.	TGTGCCAGCTCGTCTACGGGGTATGGAGGCTACACCTTC	CASSSTGYGGYTF
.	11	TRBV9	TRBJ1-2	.	TGTGCCAGCAGCTCCTCTCGGGTCTACACCTTC	CASSSSRVYTF
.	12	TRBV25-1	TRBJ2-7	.	TGTGCCAGCAGTGGACCCTCCTACGAGCAGTACTTC	CASSGPSYEQYF
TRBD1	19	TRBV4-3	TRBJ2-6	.	TGCGCCAGCAGCGCCGCCGTGGGACAGAAATACTCTGGGGCCAACGTCCTGACTTTC	CASSAAVGQKYSGANVLTF
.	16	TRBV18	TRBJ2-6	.	TGTGCCAGCACAGCCCTCTGGTGGGCTGGGGCCAACGTCCTGACTTTC	CASTALWWAGANVLTF
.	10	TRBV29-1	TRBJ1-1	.	TGCAGCGTTGAGGCGGGGAGGGCTTTCTTT	CSVEAGRAFF
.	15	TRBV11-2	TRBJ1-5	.	TGTGCCAGCAGCTTAGGAGGGGATAGCAATCAGCCCCAGCATTTT	CASSLGGDSNQPQHF
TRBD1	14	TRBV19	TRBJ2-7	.	TGTGCCAGCAACGACAGGGGGCAAACCTACGAGCAGTACTTC	CASNDRGQTYEQYF
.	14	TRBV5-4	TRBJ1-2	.	TGTGCCAGCAGCTTGCTTAGATGGGACTATGGCTACACCTTC	CASSLLRWDYGYTF
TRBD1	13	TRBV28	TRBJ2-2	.	TGTGCCAGCAGTACACAGGGGTCCGGGGAGCTGTTTTTT	CASSTQGSGELFF
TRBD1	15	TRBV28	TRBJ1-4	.	TGTGCCAGCAGCCGAGGGACAGGCATTAATGAAAAACTGTTTTTT	CASSRGTGINEKLFF
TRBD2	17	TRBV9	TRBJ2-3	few	TGTGCCAGCAGCGGGTCAACGGGGGGGCCAAGCACAGATACGCAGTATTTT	CASSGSTGGPSTDTQYF
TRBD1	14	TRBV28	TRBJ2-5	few	TGTGCCAGCAGACTGGGACAGGGGTTGAGGGCCCAGTACTTC	CASRLGQGLRAQYF
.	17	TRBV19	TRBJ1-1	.	TGTGCCAGTAGTATAGATACGGGAGGCGTCCATAACACTGAAGCTTTCTTT	CASSIDTGGVHNTEAFF
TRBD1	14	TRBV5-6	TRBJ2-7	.	TGTGCCAGCAGCTTGACAGGGGTAGCCTACGAGCAGTACTTC	CASSLTGVAYEQYF
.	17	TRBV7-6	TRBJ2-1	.	TGTGCCAGCAGCGGCTTAGGGGGAATCTCTAAAATAAATGAGCAGTTCTTC	CASSGLGGISKINEQFF
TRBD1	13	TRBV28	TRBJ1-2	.	TGTGCCAGCAGTTTCGGTTGGACAGGGGACTCCACCTTC	CASSFGWTGDSTF
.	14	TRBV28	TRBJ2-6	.	TGTGCCAGCAGTCAGTACTCTGGGGCCAACGTCCTGACTTTC	CASSQYSGANVLTF
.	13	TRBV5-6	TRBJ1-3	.	TGTGCCAGCAGTGGAAAGGCTGGAAACACCATATATTTT	CASSGKAGNTIYF
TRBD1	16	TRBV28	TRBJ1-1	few	TGTGCCAGCAGTTTAGGACAGGGGGCAGGGAACACTGAAGCTTTCTTT	CASSLGQGAGNTEAFF
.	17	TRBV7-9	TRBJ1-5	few	TGTGCCAGCAGTTTTATTGGGCAGGGAGTTCGTAATCAGCCCCAGCATTTT	CASSFIGQGVRNQPQHF
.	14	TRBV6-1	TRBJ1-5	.	TGTGCCAGCAGTGAACACCATAGCAATCAGCCCCAGCATTTT	CASSEHHSNQPQHF
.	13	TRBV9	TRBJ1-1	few	TGTGCCAGCAGCGACAGGCCCAACACTGAAGCTTTCTTT	CASSDRPNTEAFF
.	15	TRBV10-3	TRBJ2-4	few	TGTGCCATCAGCCCCGGGACTGCCACCAAAAACATTCAGTACTTC	CAISPGTATKNIQYF
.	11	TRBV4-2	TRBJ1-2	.	TGTGCCAGCAGCCAAGGAGCTGGCTACACCTTC	CASSQGAGYTF
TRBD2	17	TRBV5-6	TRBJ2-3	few	TGTGCCAGCAGCTTGGTTCTAGCGGGGGATAGCACAGATACGCAGTATTTT	CASSLVLAGDSTDTQYF
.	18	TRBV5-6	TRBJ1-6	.	TGTGCCAGCAGCTTGGCCGGGGTCAGGGGCTCCTATAATTCACCCCTCCACTTT	CASSLAGVRGSYNSPLHF
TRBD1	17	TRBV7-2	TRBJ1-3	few	TGTGCCAGCAGCTTAGGGACAGGCCCTAGCTCTGGAAACACCATATATTTT	CASSLGTGPSSGNTIYF
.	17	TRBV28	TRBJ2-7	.	TGTGCCAGCAGTCCCTTCGTTCCGTGGTCAGGGGTCGACGAGCAGTACTTC	CASSPFVPWSGVDEQYF
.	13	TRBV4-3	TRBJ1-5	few	TGCGCCAGCAGCCAAGAAGCGGGTCAGCCCCAGCATTTT	CASSQEAGQPQHF
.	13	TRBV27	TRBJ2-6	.	TGTGCTTCGAGGCTGAGAGGGGCCAACGTCCTGACTTTC	CASRLRGANVLTF
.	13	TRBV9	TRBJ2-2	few	TGTGCCAGCAGCGTAGCTAACGTCGGGGAGCTGTTTTTT	CASSVANVGELFF
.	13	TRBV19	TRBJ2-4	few	TGTGCCAGTAGTATAAAAGCCAAAAACATTCAGTACTTC	CASSIKAKNIQYF
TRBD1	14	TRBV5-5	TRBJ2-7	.	TGTGCCAGCAGCCCGCGACAGGGAGCCTACGAGCAGTACTTC	CASSPRQGAYEQYF
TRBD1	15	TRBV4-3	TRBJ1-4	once	TGCGCCAGCAGCCAACGGGACAGTGCTAATGAAAAACTGTTTTTT	CASSQRDSANEKLFF
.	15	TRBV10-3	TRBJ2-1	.	TGTGCCATCAGTATCTCGGGGAACTCCTACAATGAGCAGTTCTTC	CAISISGNSYNEQFF
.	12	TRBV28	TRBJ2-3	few	TGTGCCAGCGGTACATTGTCGGATACGCAGTATTTT	CASGTLSDTQYF
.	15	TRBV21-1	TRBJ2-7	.	TGTGCCAGCAGCTTCCGGGACAAGCTCGCGTACGAGCAGTACTTC	CASSFRDKLAYEQYF
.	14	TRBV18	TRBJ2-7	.	TGTGCCAGCTCCTTTACAGTCGTATTAGACGAGCAGTACTTC	CASSFTVVLDEQYF
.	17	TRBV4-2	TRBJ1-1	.	TGTGCCAGCAGCCGGCCAGAAGGGGTTATTATGAACACTGAAGCTTTCTTT	CASSRPEGVIMNTEAFF
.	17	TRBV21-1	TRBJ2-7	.	TGTGCCAGCAGCAAAAGGGACCCGGGGGCGAGCTCCTACGAGCAGTACTTC	CASSKRDPGASSYEQYF
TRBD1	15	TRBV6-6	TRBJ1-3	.	TGTGCCAGCAGTTACGGAGGACAGGGCGGAAACACCATATATTTT	CASSYGGQGGNTIYF
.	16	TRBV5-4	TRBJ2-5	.	TGTGCCAGCAGCTTGGGTGGGGAGGGGGCTAGGGAGACCCAGTACTTC	CASSLGGEGARETQYF